These 27 T cell receptor beta chains came from one sample sequenced in a study of CD8 T cells in ankylosing spondylitis. One entry per CDR3 protein, called by TCRdb with MiXCR from the 5' RACE reads. This sample yields 650,000 to 800,000 distinct CDR3 sequences, of which roughly 19% are seen a single time; under 20% belongs to the top ten. Their antigens remain unidentified. Study findings and constraints: Characteristic of ankylosing spondylitis blood, it appeared, was a TCR beta motif comprising several highly homologous variants.

Sequenced material: blood, either unsorted or a sorted T cell fraction (not recorded which). The source of these receptors is a male donor with ankylosing spondylitis.

This clonotype showed up just a few times. CDR3 loop: CASRNRGGSYEQYF. In nucleotides, the CDR3 is TGTGCCAGCAGGAACAGGGGTGGGTCCTACGAGCAGTACTTC. The gene calls are TRBV11-3 and TRBJ2-7; 7 bases fit TRBD1. J lost 1 base, V lost 6 bases, and 6 bases had no gene match. This CDR3 is built from 14 residues. Germline V gene data show CDR1 as SGHNT and CDR2 as YENEEA.

There are a few counts of this clonotype. The rearrangement uses TRBV5-1 and TRBJ2-1; 9 bases match TRBD2. This CDR3 comprises 15 residues. From germline, CDR1 is SGHRS and CDR2 YFSETQ. V shed 6 bases, J shed 5 bases, and the junction held 9 bases outside the gene matches. CDR3 nucleotides: TGCGCCAGCAATACCGGGACTAGCCGCAACAATGAGCAGTTCTTC. This encodes CASNTGTSRNNEQFF.

The chain has TRBV20-1 and TRBJ1-2; no firm D call. V was clipped by 1 base and J by 1 base, with 4 bases between them. Germline CDR1 is DFQATT and CDR2 is SNEGSKA (reference sequence). This CDR3 is 12 amino acids long. CDR3 sequence reads: CSARGGNYGYTF. Written as DNA, the CDR3 is TGCAGTGCTAGAGGGGGTAACTATGGCTACACCTTC.

This clonotype was seen a few times. V and J are TRBV29-1 and TRBJ2-7; 8 bases map to TRBD1. In germline, CDR1 is SQVTM, CDR2 ANQGSEA. Unmatched junction bases numbered 4, after V lost 1 base and J lost 2 bases. CDR3 size: 14 residues. The CDR3 region is CSVEGGDRPYEQYF. CDR3 DNA sequence: TGCAGCGTTGAAGGGGGGGACAGGCCCTACGAGCAGTACTTC.

This clonotype occurred a few times. The J gene is TRBJ2-5, the V gene TRBV27; 7 positions match TRBD1. V trimming: 6 bases; J trimming: 1 base; junction bases outside the gene matches: 5. This CDR3 spans 14 amino acids. Per germline, CDR1 MNHEY and CDR2 SMNVEV (reference sequence). The CDR3 bases are TGTGCCAGCAGACAGACAGGGACCCAAGAGACCCAGTACTTC. Translating gives CASRQTGTQETQYF.

Ten or more counts support this clonotype. V gene TRBV7-9 combines with J gene TRBJ2-2; D remains unclear. Trimming removed 2 bases at V and 0 bases at J, with 7 bases between. This CDR3 region has 15 residues. Germline values: CDR1 SEHNR, CDR2 FQNEAQ (reference sequence). CDR3 DNA sequence: TGTGCCAGCAGCTTAAGTACCTCGAACACCGGGGAGCTGTTTTTT. This encodes CASSLSTSNTGELFF.

The chain employs TRBV10-3 and TRBJ2-3; perhaps TRBD2 as D (7 bases). Germline V gene data show CDR1 as ENHRY and CDR2 as SYGVKD. V was clipped by 0 bases and J by 4 bases, with 14 bases between them. The CDR3 sequence is 16 residues long. The CDR3 sequence: CAISESTGGRPDTQYF. The CDR3, as DNA: TGTGCCATCAGTGAGTCGACGGGGGGCCGGCCAGATACGCAGTATTTT.

This clonotype was seen only a few times. The chain has TRBV24-1 and TRBJ2-3, with 11 positions matching TRBD2. Germline loops: CDR1 KGHDR, CDR2 SFDVKD. CDR3 length equals 14 residues. Unmatched junction bases numbered 6, after V lost 7 bases and J lost 7 bases. The CDR3 DNA reads TGTGCCACCAGCCCTAGCGGGGGGTCGAATACGCAGTATTTT. This codes for CATSPSGGSNTQYF.

This clonotype was picked up a small number of times. The rearrangement uses TRBV7-2 and TRBJ2-7; D gene unclear. Germline CDR1 SGHTA, CDR2 FQGNSA. V was trimmed by 2 bases and J by 0 bases, leaving 14 bases between them. The CDR3 length is 16 residues. Here the CDR3 reads CASSLSIRESSYEQYF. Here the CDR3 DNA reads TGTGCCAGCAGCTTATCAATACGTGAGTCCTCCTACGAGCAGTACTTC.

The chain joins TRBV3-1 to TRBJ2-7; D is perhaps TRBD1 (6 bases). CDR1 LGHDT and CDR2 YNNKEL come from the germline V gene (reference sequence). The CDR3 runs to 17 residues. V dropped 2 bases and J dropped 6 bases, with 23 bases sitting between them. The CDR3 coding sequence is TGTGCCAGCAGCCAATCGTGGAGCAGGGGCTACTCACCCGAGCAGTACTTC. It codes for CASSQSWSRGYSPEQYF.

This sequence joins TRBV7-9 and TRBJ2-1; TRBD1 is a possible D gene (5 bases). Germline loops: CDR1 SEHNR, CDR2 FQNEAQ (reference sequence). Between the trimmed V and J ends, which lost 5 bases and 6 bases, there was a span of 17 bases. The CDR3 totals 15 residues. In DNA, the CDR3 is TGTGCCAGCAGCCCGGGTAAGGGGAAGGTCAATGAGCAGTTCTTC. Translation gives CASSPGKGKVNEQFF.

This clonotype has just a few counts. The chain couples TRBV4-1 to TRBJ2-3; maybe TRBD2 (6 bases). V gave up 3 bases and J gave up 2 bases, with 15 bases separating them. Germline V gene lookup returns CDR1 MGHRA and CDR2 YSYEKL. The CDR3 contains 16 residues. The CDR3 DNA reads TGCGCCAGCAGCCACCCCCGGGAGCGGCACACAGATACGCAGTATTTT. Encoded protein: CASSHPRERHTDTQYF.

The genes are TRBV20-1 and TRBJ1-2; D might be TRBD1 (5 bases). The CDR3 consists of 14 residues. The V gene's germline CDR1 is DFQATT and CDR2 SNEGSKA (reference sequence). With 6 bases removed from V and 2 bases from J, the gap between germline ends came to 16 bases. The CDR3 loop reads CSAPGVLANYGYTF. CDR3 nucleotides: TGCAGTGCCCCGGGGGTCTTGGCAAACTATGGCTACACCTTC.

The chain joins TRBV7-2 to TRBJ2-1; tentative D call: TRBD2 (6 bases). Between the trimmed V and J ends, which lost 3 bases and 0 bases, there was a span of 9 bases. Germline assignment: CDR1 SGHTA and CDR2 FQGNSA. This CDR3 has 15 residues. CDR3 residues: CASSFGGNSYNEQFF. CDR3 nucleotide sequence: TGTGCCAGCAGCTTTGGCGGGAACTCCTACAATGAGCAGTTCTTC.

There are many counts of this clonotype. The chain uses TRBV4-2 and TRBJ2-2; no definite D call. This CDR3 spans 15 amino acids. Germline CDR1 reads LGHNA; CDR2 reads YNFKEQ. V was pared by 1 base and J by 3 bases, with 9 bases between. Written as DNA, the CDR3 is TGTGCCAGCAGCCAAGTCGGTGGAGACACCGGGGAGCTGTTTTTT. This sequence encodes CASSQVGGDTGELFF.

This clonotype was seen more than once but under ten times. The gene calls are TRBV12-3 or TRBV12-4 and TRBJ2-1; no clear D. Trimming took 3 bases from V and 3 from J, leaving 15 bases between them. This CDR3 has 16 amino acids. The CDR3 is CASSLSLAAGYNEQFF. The CDR3 DNA reads as TGTGCCAGCAGTTTGTCTCTGGCGGCAGGCTACAATGAGCAGTTCTTC.

This clonotype was observed a handful of times. V gene TRBV25-1 combines with J gene TRBJ2-5, with TRBD1 as a possible D gene (6 bases). V lost 5 bases and J 5 bases, leaving 12 bases between the germline ends. The CDR3 is 13 amino acids. Germline values: CDR1 MGHDK, CDR2 SYGVNS. This chain's CDR3 is CASSNRVRETQYF. CDR3 sequence (DNA): TGTGCCAGCAGTAACAGGGTCCGGGAGACCCAGTACTTC.

This clonotype was seen only a few times. The chain links TRBV3-1 to TRBJ2-5; 10 nucleotides match TRBD2. This CDR3 spans 17 amino acids. J was trimmed by 1 base and V by 1 base; bases with no gene match: 6. Per germline, CDR1 LGHDT and CDR2 YNNKEL (reference sequence). CDR3 DNA: TGTGCCAGCAGCCAAGGACAAAGCGGGGGGGCCCAAGAGACCCAGTACTTC. It is translated as CASSQGQSGGAQETQYF.

This clonotype was observed a single time. V usage is TRBV24-1 and J usage is TRBJ2-1; D may be TRBD2 (6 bases). V was shortened by 0 bases and J by 6 bases, with 8 bases between the two germline ends. Germline V lookup: CDR1 KGHDR, CDR2 SFDVKD. The CDR3 consists of 14 residues. The CDR3 loop reads CATSDLAGSNEQFF. The CDR3 bases are TGTGCCACCAGTGATTTGGCGGGATCCAATGAGCAGTTCTTC.

The rearrangement uses TRBV7-9 and TRBJ2-7, with D unresolved. V lost 2 bases and J lost 3, with 11 bases in between. Germline lookup yields CDR1 SEHNR and CDR2 FQNEAQ (reference sequence). This CDR3 comprises 14 residues. The CDR3 spells CASSLISSDYEQYF. The CDR3 nucleotides are TGTGCCAGCAGCTTAATCTCTTCCGACTACGAGCAGTACTTC.

The table lists this clonotype with a few counts. The rearrangement uses TRBV9 and TRBJ2-1, with 11 nucleotides matching TRBD2. This CDR3 has 15 amino acids. CDR1 is SGDLS and CDR2 is YYNGEE in the germline V gene. The J segment lost 8 bases and the V segment lost 0 bases, leaving 4 bases of the junction unmatched. The DNA for the CDR3 is TGTGCCAGCAGCGTAGTTCTAGCGGGGGGCGATGAGCAGTTCTTC. Protein sequence: CASSVVLAGGDEQFF.

This clonotype turned up a few times. CDR3 sequence reads: CASSFSGQGHQPQHF. The CDR3 bases are TGCGCCAGCAGCTTTTCCGGACAGGGACATCAGCCCCAGCATTTT. This chain connects TRBV5-1 to TRBJ1-5, with 8 nucleotides matching TRBD1. V gave up 2 bases and J gave up 5 bases; unmatched junction bases: 6. The CDR3 extends over 15 amino acids. Looked up from germline, CDR1 is SGHRS and CDR2 is YFSETQ.

As regards this clonotype: An end of the junction differs from the germline gene, which may be a read error. The chain joins TRBV4-1 to TRBJ2-1, with D perhaps TRBD2 (5 bases). CDR1 and CDR2 (germline): MGHRA, YSYEKL. The CDR3 is 14 residues long. DNA for the CDR3: TGCGCCAGCAGCATTCGCGACGACTACAATGAGCAGTTTTTC. The encoded protein is CASSIRDDYNEQFF.

V and J are TRBV6-1 and TRBJ1-1; maybe TRBD1 (5 bases). Germline-derived CDR1 and CDR2 are MNHNS and SASEGT. The CDR3 sequence is 14 residues long. V was cut by 4 bases and J by 5 bases, with 14 bases left in between. The CDR3 nucleotides read TGTGCCAGCAGTGCCCGGGGGGTAGTTACTGAAGCTTTCTTT. This gives the protein CASSARGVVTEAFF.

The chain links TRBV5-1 to TRBJ2-7; D possibly corresponds to TRBD1 (7 bases). Per the germline V gene, CDR1 is SGHRS and CDR2 is YFSETQ. The CDR3 consists of 16 residues. Trimming cost V 3 bases and J 1 base, with 17 bases left between them. CDR3 sequence reads: CASSSGSQGESYEQYF. CDR3 nucleotide sequence: TGCGCCAGCAGCTCCGGGAGCCAGGGGGAATCCTACGAGCAGTACTTC.

This rearrangement joins TRBV27 to TRBJ1-1, with D unresolved. V was shortened by 2 bases and J by 6 bases, with 13 bases between the two germline ends. The CDR3 spans 14 residues. The V gene's germline CDR1 is MNHEY and CDR2 SMNVEV (reference sequence). In nucleotides, the CDR3 is TGTGCCAGCAGTTTAGAATTGGCAGGACCTGAAGCTTTCTTT. This sequence encodes CASSLELAGPEAFF.

This clonotype has a count of ten or more. The genes are TRBV21-1 and TRBJ2-4; TRBD1 is the table's D call, not checked against the DNA. TRBV21-1 is deemed a pseudogene. The CDR3 has 13 amino acids. The DNA for the CDR3 is TGTGCCAGCAGCGGCCGACAGGGTCTCATTCAGTACTTC. Its protein product is CASSGRQGLIQYF.